This TCR beta chain was sequenced during a study of CD8 T cells in Susac syndrome. Blood CD8+ and CD4+ T cells underwent high-throughput TCR beta sequencing. A note on this clonotype: The antigen remains undetermined.

Study-wide findings and caveats: In its TCR sequencing and HLA analysis, the study acknowledged that the number of individuals was relatively small.

Germline V gives CDR1 SGHVS, CDR2 FNYEAQ. This CDR3 contains 15 residues. The J segment lost 4 bases and the V segment lost 2 bases, leaving 7 bases of the junction unmatched. Random-hexamer reverse transcription was applied to about 0.45 to 1 ug RNA. TCR beta CDR3 was amplified by immunoSEQ multiplex PCR. This amplification extended across 54 Vbeta and 13 Jbeta segments. TCRdb called the immunoSEQ multiplex PCR reads again in MiXCR, with one record for every CDR3 protein. Of some 150,000 distinct CDR3 sequences in the sample, 94% are singletons; the top ten hold about 0.26%. The source material was CD8+ T cells from PBMCs. The receptor comes from a human donor in good health. The rearrangement uses TRBV7-6 and TRBJ2-7, with 8 bases lining up with TRBD2. The CDR3 loop is CASSLWAGTRYEQYF. The CDR3 nucleotides are TGTGCCAGCAGCTTATGGGCCGGGACTAGATACGAGCAGTACTTC.